This is a list of T cell receptor beta chains from one sample in a study of blood T cell repertoires in COVID-19. Libraries were prepared by immunoSEQ multiplex PCR; TCRdb keeps only in-frame clonotypes and omits some of them. The table has some 150,000 clones, around 88% seen once. The sample taken for sequencing was peripheral blood. These receptors came from a man aged 55 to 70 with active or convalescent COVID-19. Both conserved end residues are part of each CDR3. Where a row states a size, it is once, few, many or the class of an expanded clone; other rows omit it.

CDR3 length,J gene,clone size,V gene,CDR3 protein
10,TRBJ1-1,NA,TRBV20-1,CSAKSWRAFF
19,TRBJ2-5,NA,TRBV28,CASSPALAGGPTYQETQYF
13,TRBJ2-4,NA,TRBV28,CASHRPGENIQYF
13,TRBJ1-1,NA,TRBV12-3/TRBV12-4,CASSLIGDTEAFF
12,TRBJ2-7,NA,TRBV28,CASTATPDEQYF
15,TRBJ2-7,NA,TRBV6-5,CASSYSKLGLNEQYF
17,TRBJ1-1,NA,TRBV6-1,CASSDWGPEDSAGGAFF
11,TRBJ2-1,NA,TRBV27,CASRLLDEQFF
14,TRBJ1-2,NA,TRBV21-1,CASSKLGRIYGYTF
16,TRBJ2-5,NA,TRBV28,CASSTTPGQGGETQYF
14,TRBJ2-6,NA,TRBV30,CAGQTGFGANVLTF
15,TRBJ1-1,NA,TRBV5-1,CASSRTDRFNTEAFF
17,TRBJ1-1,NA,TRBV5-1,CASSLVQWGRTNTEAFF
13,TRBJ1-5,few,TRBV28,CASSGQNNQPQHF
15,TRBJ2-7,few,TRBV3-1/TRBV3-2,CASSHLSGLIYEQYF
14,TRBJ2-7,NA,TRBV4-3,CASSDGGGLHEQYF